This T cell receptor (beta chain) was captured in a study of blood T cell repertoires in COVID-19. Study background: Researchers got acute and convalescent COVID-19 samples from the United States, Italy and Spain.

Authors' data handling: Amplifying reference gene primers gave estimates of nucleated cell counts. The repertoire was sequenced with immunoSEQ multiplex PCR; TCRdb's copy has only in-frame clones and lacks some. V, J and clone size were drawn from that table, and D and trimming were deduced from the DNA. Here the sample spans roughly 240,000 clones, roughly 83% being singletons. The CDR3 loop spans 15 amino acids. The ends were cut back, 5 bases at V and 5 bases at J, with 15 bases in the middle. Per the germline V gene, CDR1 is SGHTA and CDR2 is FQGNSA. The receptor comes from a woman between 50 and 59 years old who had recovered from COVID-19. The chain is built from TRBV7-2 and TRBJ2-2; TRBD1 is a possible D gene (6 bases). Material for sequencing was PBMCs or T cells enriched from blood (not recorded which). CDR3 amino acids: CASSQKGDWTGELFF. The CDR3 DNA sequence: TGTGCCAGCAGCCAGAAGGGGGATTGGACCGGGGAGCTGTTTTTT.